These 8 T cell receptor beta chains share one sample of origin, sequenced in a study of T cells in Graves' hyperthyroidism and ophthalmopathy. The TCR beta CDR3 regions underwent amplification using RNA transcripts as the source. First-round RT-PCR with HTBI primers amplified the TCR CDR3 region. TCRdb independently ran MiXCR on the multiplex PCR reads; one entry per CDR3 protein. This sample has approximately 380,000 distinct CDR3 sequences, with around a sixth found just once. Sequenced: blood. These receptors were obtained from a young man with Graves' ophthalmopathy.

This clonotype was detected ten times or more. The gene calls are TRBV11-2 and TRBJ2-2; maybe TRBD2 (6 bases). V dropped 4 bases and J dropped 5 bases, with 11 bases sitting between them. The CDR3 consists of 14 residues. Germline CDR1 is SGHAT and CDR2 is FQNNGV. The CDR3 spells CASSSVRGTGELFF. CDR3 in DNA: TGTGCCAGCAGCTCCGTCCGGGGGACCGGGGAGCTGTTTTTT. The full variable domain, rest sourced from reference TRBV11-2 and TRBJ2-2, is EAGVAQSPRYKIIEKRQSVAFWCNPISGHATLYWYQQILGQGPKLLIQFQNNGVVDDSQLPKDRFSAERLKGVDSTLKIQPAKLEDSAVYLCASSSVRGTGELFFGEGSRLTVL.

The genes are TRBV6-1 and TRBJ2-5, with 13 bases fitting TRBD2. The CDR3 length is 15 residues. J was trimmed by 5 bases and V by 8 bases; bases with no gene match: 8. The germline V gene encodes CDR1 MNHNS and CDR2 SASEGT. CDR3 in amino acids: CASGLLAGGLETQYF. In nucleotides, the CDR3 is TGTGCCAGCGGCTTACTAGCGGGGGGGCTGGAGACCCAGTACTTC.

The genes are TRBV24-1 and TRBJ2-5; tentatively, D is TRBD1 (6 bases). V shed 7 bases and J shed 4 bases, with 21 bases lying between them. Germline V gene lookup returns CDR1 KGHDR and CDR2 SFDVKD. CDR3 size: 16 residues. For the CDR3, the DNA is TGTGCCACCAGCGCCTCGGGACAAAAAGTGAGAGAGACCCAGTACTTC. Translating it yields CATSASGQKVRETQYF.

This clonotype has a handful of counts. The chain is built from TRBV7-8 and TRBJ2-7; D may be TRBD1 or TRBD2 (5 bases each). The ends were cut back, 7 bases at V and 3 bases at J, with 19 bases in the middle. The CDR3 totals 15 residues. Germline V gene data show CDR1 as SGHVS and CDR2 as FQNEAQ. The CDR3 sequence is CASNPIGDDNYEQYF. As DNA, the CDR3 is TGTGCCAGCAACCCTATAGGGGACGACAACTACGAGCAGTACTTC. Looking up the rest from reference TRBV7-8 and TRBJ2-7 gives the full variable domain: GAGVSQSPRYKVAKRGQDVALRCDPISGHVSLFWYQQALGQGPEFLTYFQNEAQLDKSGLPSDRFFAERPEGSVSTLKIQRTQQEDSAVYLCASNPIGDDNYEQYFGPGTRLTVT.

This clonotype was found many times. This CDR3 is CASALGASYGYTF. Here the CDR3 DNA reads TGTGCCAGCGCCTTGGGAGCCAGCTATGGCTACACCTTC. The chain combines TRBV2 with TRBJ1-2; D gene ambiguous. Looked up from germline, CDR1 is SNHLY and CDR2 is FYNNEI. V was clipped by 8 bases and J by 4 bases, with 14 bases between them. This CDR3 is built from 13 residues.

The sample holds a few counts of this clonotype. V and J are TRBV4-1 and TRBJ1-1, with TRBD1 identical over 8 bases. Germline CDR1 is MGHRA and CDR2 is YSYEKL. The V segment lost 1 base and the J segment 2 bases; nucleotides outside the gene matches: 6. This CDR3 is 16 amino acids long. CDR3 region: CASSQGRGTGNTEAFF. The CDR3 DNA reads as TGCGCCAGCAGCCAAGGCCGGGGGACAGGTAACACTGAAGCTTTCTTT.

J is TRBJ2-3 and V is TRBV6-5; no clear D. The CDR3 consists of 14 residues. Germline V gene sequence: CDR1 MNHEY, CDR2 SVGAGI. V lost 7 bases and J lost 0, with 11 bases in between. The DNA of the CDR3 is TGTGCCAGCACGGCGGCACTTAGCACAGATACGCAGTATTTT. Its translation: CASTAALSTDTQYF.

This clonotype was recorded many times. The chain is built from TRBV3-1 and TRBJ1-5; 10 bases agree with TRBD1. The trim removed 6 bases at V and 3 bases at J, leaving 5 bases unmatched. In germline, CDR1 is LGHDT, CDR2 YNNKEL (reference sequence). There are 15 residues in the CDR3. For the CDR3, the DNA is TGTGCCAGCAGGTCCGGGACAGGGGACAATCAGCCCCAGCATTTT. Protein: CASRSGTGDNQPQHF.